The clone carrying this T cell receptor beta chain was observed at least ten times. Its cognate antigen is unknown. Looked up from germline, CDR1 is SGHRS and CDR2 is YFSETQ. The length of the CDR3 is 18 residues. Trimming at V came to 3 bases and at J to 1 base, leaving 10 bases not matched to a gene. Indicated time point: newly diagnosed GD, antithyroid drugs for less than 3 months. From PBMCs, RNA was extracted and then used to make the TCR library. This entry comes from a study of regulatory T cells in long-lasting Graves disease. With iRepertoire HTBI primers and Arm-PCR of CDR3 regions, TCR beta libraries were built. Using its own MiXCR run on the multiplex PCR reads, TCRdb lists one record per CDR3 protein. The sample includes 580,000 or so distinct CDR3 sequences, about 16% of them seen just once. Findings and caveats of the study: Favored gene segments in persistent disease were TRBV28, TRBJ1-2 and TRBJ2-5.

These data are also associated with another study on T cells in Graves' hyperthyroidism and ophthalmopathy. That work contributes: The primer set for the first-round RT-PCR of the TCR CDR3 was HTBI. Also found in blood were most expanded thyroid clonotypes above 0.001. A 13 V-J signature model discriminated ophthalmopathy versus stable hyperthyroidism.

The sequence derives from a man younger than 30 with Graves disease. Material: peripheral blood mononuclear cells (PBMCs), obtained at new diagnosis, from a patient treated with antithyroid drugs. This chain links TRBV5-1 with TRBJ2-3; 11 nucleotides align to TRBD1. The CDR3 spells CASSYGQGAYSGTDTQYF. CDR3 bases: TGCGCCAGCAGCTACGGACAGGGGGCCTACAGTGGCACAGATACGCAGTATTTT.